The 10 T cell receptor beta chains in this list originate from one sample, sequenced in a study of T-cell reconstitution after alpha-beta-depleted transplantation in children listed by TCRdb under 2016. Taken with the paper, the label for treatment or condition translates to: allogeneic hematopoietic cell transplantation with graft depleted of TCRalphabeta T cells and CD19 B cells. Receptor amplification or capture employed PCR. The sequencing machine was an Illumina HiSeq 2500. TCR libraries were prepared with molecular barcoding, using unique molecular identifiers to normalize TCRbeta repertoire quantification. Using fastp at Q25 and MiXCR, TCRdb reprocessed the public reads and kept productive beta chains. Rows with a matching CDR3 protein are joined into one entry that keeps the most common DNA and genes. The sample table holds just under 350,000 distinct CDR3 sequences, of which about a sixth were seen once. Of the sample, about 41% is held by the ten largest clones.

Here the sequenced sample was PBMCs, mostly from graft donor cells, taken 360 days after TCRalphabeta/CD19-depleted stem cell transplant. These receptors were collected from a male patient under 10 years old who had a stem cell transplant for acute lymphoblastic leukemia, so the T cells may come from the graft donor.

This chain uses TRBV28 with TRBJ2-1; 7 bases match TRBD2. J lost 7 bases, V lost 0 bases, and 3 bases had no gene match. The CDR3 extends over 14 amino acids. Germline CDR1 and CDR2: MDHEN and SYDVKM. Here the CDR3 reads CASSLWGGRNEQFF. CDR3 nucleotide sequence: TGTGCCAGCAGTTTATGGGGCGGGAGAAATGAGCAGTTCTTC.

This clonotype was counted only a few times. The V call is TRBV2, the J call TRBJ1-2, with a weak D call TRBD1 (5 bases). The V gene's germline CDR1 is SNHLY and CDR2 FYNNEI. The CDR3 loop spans 13 amino acids. V shed 11 bases and J shed 3 bases, with 16 bases lying between them. The CDR3 sequence is CAPFGGEDYGYTF. The CDR3 nucleotides read TGTGCCCCATTCGGGGGGGAGGACTATGGCTACACCTTC.

This chain joins TRBV24-1 and TRBJ1-1, with TRBD1 matching 7 bases. The J segment lost 10 bases and the V segment lost 4 bases, leaving 11 bases of the junction unmatched. Germline V gene sequence: CDR1 KGHDR, CDR2 SFDVKD. CDR3 length: 14 residues. In nucleotides, the CDR3 is TGTGCCACCAGTGACGACAGGGTGGCGGCTGGAGCTTTCTTT. Encoded protein: CATSDDRVAAGAFF.

The CDR3 DNA reads as TGTGCCATCAGTGAGTCAGGAAGGAATGAGCAGTTCTTC. Its translation: CAISESGRNEQFF. The chain is built from TRBV10-3 and TRBJ2-1, with D hard to call. The CDR3 contains 13 residues. Germline V gene lookup returns CDR1 ENHRY and CDR2 SYGVKD. V was cut by 0 bases and J by 7 bases, with 7 bases left in between.

This chain connects TRBV28 to TRBJ2-3, with D tentatively TRBD2 (6 bases). From germline, CDR1 is MDHEN and CDR2 SYDVKM. The V end was cut by 7 bases, the J end by 6 bases, with 23 bases between. The CDR3 runs to 16 residues. CDR3 region: CASTFRLGDLEDTQYF. The CDR3 DNA follows: TGTGCCAGCACCTTCAGACTGGGGGACTTAGAGGATACGCAGTATTTT.

This clonotype was detected many times. The chain joins TRBV5-1 to TRBJ2-5, with 11 bases matching TRBD2. The germline gives CDR1 SGHRS, CDR2 YFSETQ. Unmatched junction bases numbered 7, after V lost 4 bases and J lost 2 bases. The CDR3 loop spans 16 amino acids. The CDR3 region is CASSAEWTSGQETQYF. Written as DNA, the CDR3 is TGCGCCAGCAGCGCGGAATGGACTAGCGGGCAAGAGACCCAGTACTTC. Full variable domain (remainder filled in from reference TRBV5-1 and TRBJ2-5): KAGVTQTPRYLIKTRGQQVTLSCSPISGHRSVSWYQQTPGQGLQFLFEYFSETQRNKGNFPGRFSGRQFSNSRSEMNVSTLELGDSALYLCASSAEWTSGQETQYFGPGTRLLVL.

This clonotype came up a few times. The chain carries TRBV25-1 and TRBJ2-7; 9 nucleotides match TRBD2. Trimming removed 0 bases from V and 6 bases from J; junction bases left unmatched: 9. Germline lookup yields CDR1 MGHDK and CDR2 SYGVNS. The length of the CDR3 is 16 residues. CDR3 bases: TGTGCCAGCAGTGAATACTTGATAGCGGGAGTCCCCGAGCAGTACTTC. Translation gives CASSEYLIAGVPEQYF.

The chain recombines TRBV20-1 with TRBJ2-1; TRBD2 matches 9 bases. V lost 0 bases to trimming and J lost 7 bases; unmatched junction nucleotides: 10. This CDR3 spans 16 amino acids. Germline V lookup: CDR1 DFQATT, CDR2 SNEGSKA (reference sequence). Here the CDR3 reads CSARDVGREGGNEQFF. For the CDR3, the DNA is TGCAGTGCTAGAGATGTGGGGCGGGAGGGCGGAAATGAGCAGTTCTTC.

This clonotype has a handful of counts. J is TRBJ2-7 and V is TRBV4-3, with a weak D call TRBD1 (5 bases). V lost 0 bases and J 2 bases, leaving 17 bases between the germline ends. Germline CDR1 is LGHNA and CDR2 is YSLEER. This CDR3 contains 17 residues. The CDR3 coding sequence is TGCGCCAGCAGCCAAGATATTGACAGCGAAATTACCTACGAGCAGTACTTC. The encoded protein is CASSQDIDSEITYEQYF.

The chain has TRBV3-1 and TRBJ1-5; no definite D call. Germline values: CDR1 LGHDT, CDR2 YNNKEL (reference sequence). Trimming stripped 0 bases from V and 6 bases from J, with 15 bases between. The CDR3 totals 16 residues. Written as DNA, the CDR3 is TGTGCCAGCAGCCAAGATGAGGGTGGCGGCGGTCAGCCCCAGCATTTT. Amino acid sequence: CASSQDEGGGGQPQHF.